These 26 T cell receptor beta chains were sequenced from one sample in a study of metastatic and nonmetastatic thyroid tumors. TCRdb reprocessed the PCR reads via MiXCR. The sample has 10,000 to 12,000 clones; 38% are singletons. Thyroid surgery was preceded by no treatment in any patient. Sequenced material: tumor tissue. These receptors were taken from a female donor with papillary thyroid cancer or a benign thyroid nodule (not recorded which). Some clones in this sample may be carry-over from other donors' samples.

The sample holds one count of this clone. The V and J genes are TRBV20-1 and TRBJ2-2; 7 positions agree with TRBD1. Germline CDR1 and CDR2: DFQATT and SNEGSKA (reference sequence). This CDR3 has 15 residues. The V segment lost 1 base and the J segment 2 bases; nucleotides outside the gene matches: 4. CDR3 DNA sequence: TGCAGTGCTAGAGTTAGACAGGGTAACACCGGGGAGCTGTTTTTT. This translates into CSARVRQGNTGELFF.

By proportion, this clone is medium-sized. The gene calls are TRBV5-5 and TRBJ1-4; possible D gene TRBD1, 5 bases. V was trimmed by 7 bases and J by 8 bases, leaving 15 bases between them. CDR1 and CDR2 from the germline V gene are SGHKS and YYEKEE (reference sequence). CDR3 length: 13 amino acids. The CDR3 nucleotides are TGTGCCAGCGCCGTGGGGACTTACGAAAAACTGTTTTTT. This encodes CASAVGTYEKLFF. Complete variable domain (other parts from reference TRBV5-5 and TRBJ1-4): DAGVTQSPTHLIKTRGQQVTLRCSPISGHKSVSWYQQVLGQGPQFIFQYYEKEERGRGNFPDRFSARQFPNYSSELNVNALLLGDSALYLCASAVGTYEKLFFGSGTQLSVL.

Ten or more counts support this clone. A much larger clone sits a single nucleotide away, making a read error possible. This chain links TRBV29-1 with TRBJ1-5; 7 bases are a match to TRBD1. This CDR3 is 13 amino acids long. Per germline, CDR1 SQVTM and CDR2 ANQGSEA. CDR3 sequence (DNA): TGCGGCGTTGTGGCAGGGGGAGATCAGCCCCAGCATTTT. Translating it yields CGVVAGGDQPQHF.

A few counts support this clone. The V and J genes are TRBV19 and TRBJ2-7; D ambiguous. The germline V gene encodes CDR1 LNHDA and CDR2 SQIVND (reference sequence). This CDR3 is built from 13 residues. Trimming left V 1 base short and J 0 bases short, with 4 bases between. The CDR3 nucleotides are TGTGCCAGTAGTATAGTCTACTCCTACGAGCAGTACTTC. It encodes CASSIVYSYEQYF.

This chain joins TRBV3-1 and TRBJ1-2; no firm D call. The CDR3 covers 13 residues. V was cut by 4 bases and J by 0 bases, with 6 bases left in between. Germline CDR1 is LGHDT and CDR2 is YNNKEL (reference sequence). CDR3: CASSPSANYGYTF. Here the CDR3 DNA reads TGTGCCAGCAGCCCATCCGCTAACTATGGCTACACCTTC.

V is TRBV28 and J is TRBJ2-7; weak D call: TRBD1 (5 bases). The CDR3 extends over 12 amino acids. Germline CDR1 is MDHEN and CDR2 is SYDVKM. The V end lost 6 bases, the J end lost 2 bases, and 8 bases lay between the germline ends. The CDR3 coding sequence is TGTGCCAGCAGACAGGACCCCTACGAGCAGTACTTC. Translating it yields CASRQDPYEQYF.

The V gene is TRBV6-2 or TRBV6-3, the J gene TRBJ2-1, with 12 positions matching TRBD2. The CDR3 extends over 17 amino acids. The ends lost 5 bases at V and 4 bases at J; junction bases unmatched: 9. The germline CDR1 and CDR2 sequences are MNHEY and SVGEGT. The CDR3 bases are TGTGCCAGCAGTACCATCGGACTAGCGGGAAAGTACAATGAGCAGTTCTTC. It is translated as CASSTIGLAGKYNEQFF.

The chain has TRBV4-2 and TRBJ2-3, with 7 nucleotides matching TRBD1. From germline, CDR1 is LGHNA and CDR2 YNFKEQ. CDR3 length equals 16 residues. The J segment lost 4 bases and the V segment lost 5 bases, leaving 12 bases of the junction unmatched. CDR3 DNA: TGTGCCAGCAGCACGACGGGACAGTGGGACCCAGATACGCAGTATTTT. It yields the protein CASSTTGQWDPDTQYF.

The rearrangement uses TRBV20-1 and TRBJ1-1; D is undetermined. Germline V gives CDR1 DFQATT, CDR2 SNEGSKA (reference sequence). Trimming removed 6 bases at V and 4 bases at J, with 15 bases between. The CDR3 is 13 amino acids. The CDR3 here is CSAQLDQATEAFF. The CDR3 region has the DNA TGCAGTGCGCAGCTAGACCAAGCCACTGAAGCTTTCTTT.

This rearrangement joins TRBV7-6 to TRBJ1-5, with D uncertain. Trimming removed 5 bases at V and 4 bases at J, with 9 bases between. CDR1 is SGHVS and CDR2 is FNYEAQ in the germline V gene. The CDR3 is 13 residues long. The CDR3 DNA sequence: TGTGCCAGCAGCCCCGCGTCGAATCAGCCCCAGCATTTT. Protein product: CASSPASNQPQHF. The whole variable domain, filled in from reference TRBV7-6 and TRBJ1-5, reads GAGVSQSPRYKVTKRGQDVALRCDPISGHVSLYWYRQALGQGPEFLTYFNYEAQQDKSGLPNDRFSAERPEGSISTLTIQRTEQRDSAMYRCASSPASNQPQHFGDGTRLSIL.

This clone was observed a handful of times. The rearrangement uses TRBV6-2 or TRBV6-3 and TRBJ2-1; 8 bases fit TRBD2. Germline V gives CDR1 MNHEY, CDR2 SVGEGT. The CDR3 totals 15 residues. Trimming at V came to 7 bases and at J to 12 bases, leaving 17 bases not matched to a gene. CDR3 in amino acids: CASKTSGSDGAGQFF. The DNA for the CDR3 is TGTGCCAGCAAAACGAGCGGGAGTGACGGCGCCGGGCAGTTCTTC.

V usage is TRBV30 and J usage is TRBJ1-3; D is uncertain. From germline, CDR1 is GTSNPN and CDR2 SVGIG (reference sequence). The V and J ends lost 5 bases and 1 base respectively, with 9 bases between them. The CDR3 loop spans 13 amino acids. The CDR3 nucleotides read TGTGCCTGGTCGACACAATCTGGAAACACCATATATTTT. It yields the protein CAWSTQSGNTIYF. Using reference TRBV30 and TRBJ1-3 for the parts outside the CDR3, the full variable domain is SQTIHQWPATLVQPVGSPLSLECTVEGTSNPNLYWYRQAAGRGLQLLFYSVGIGQISSEVPQNLSASRPQDRQFILSSKKLLLSDSGFYLCAWSTQSGNTIYFGEGSWLTVV.

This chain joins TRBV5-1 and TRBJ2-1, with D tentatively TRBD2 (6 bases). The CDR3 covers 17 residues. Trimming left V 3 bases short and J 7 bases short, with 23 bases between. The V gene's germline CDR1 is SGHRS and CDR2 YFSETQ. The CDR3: CASSYRAAGPSVNEQFF. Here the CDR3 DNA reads TGCGCCAGCAGCTACCGCGCCGCGGGGCCTTCTGTGAATGAGCAGTTCTTC.

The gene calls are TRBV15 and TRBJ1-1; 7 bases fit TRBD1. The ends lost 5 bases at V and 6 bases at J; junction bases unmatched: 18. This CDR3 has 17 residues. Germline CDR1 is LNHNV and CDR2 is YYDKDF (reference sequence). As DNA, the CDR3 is TGTGCCACCAGCGGACAGGACGGTCTGAGATTAGTCGCTGAAGCTTTCTTT. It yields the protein CATSGQDGLRLVAEAFF.

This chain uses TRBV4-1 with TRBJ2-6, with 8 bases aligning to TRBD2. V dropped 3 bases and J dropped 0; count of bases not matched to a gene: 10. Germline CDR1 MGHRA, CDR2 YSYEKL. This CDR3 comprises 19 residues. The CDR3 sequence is CASSHAREGPSSGANVLTF. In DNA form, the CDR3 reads TGCGCCAGCAGCCATGCCCGGGAGGGCCCCAGCTCTGGGGCCAACGTCCTGACTTTC.

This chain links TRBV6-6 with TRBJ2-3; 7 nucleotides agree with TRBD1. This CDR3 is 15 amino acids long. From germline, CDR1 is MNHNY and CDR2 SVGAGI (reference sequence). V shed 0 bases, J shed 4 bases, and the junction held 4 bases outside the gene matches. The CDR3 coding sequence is TGTGCCAGCAGTTACTCGACAGGGTGGGCAGATACGCAGTATTTT. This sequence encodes CASSYSTGWADTQYF.

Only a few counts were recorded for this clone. CDR3 protein: CASSLAGEPTGYTF. For the CDR3, the DNA is TGCGCCAGCAGCTTGGCTGGGGAGCCGACTGGCTACACCTTC. V and J are TRBV5-1 and TRBJ1-2; D ambiguous. Per germline, CDR1 SGHRS and CDR2 YFSETQ. Trimming took 0 bases from V and 7 from J, leaving 13 bases between them. The CDR3 loop spans 14 amino acids.

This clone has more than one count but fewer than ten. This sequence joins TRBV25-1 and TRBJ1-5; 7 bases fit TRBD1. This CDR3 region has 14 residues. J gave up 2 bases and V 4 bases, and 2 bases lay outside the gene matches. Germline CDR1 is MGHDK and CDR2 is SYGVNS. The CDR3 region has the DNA TGTGCCAGCAGTGCCACAGGGGGCAATCAGCCCCAGCATTTT. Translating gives CASSATGGNQPQHF.

CDR3 DNA sequence: TGTGCCAGCAGCACAGGGGGTCCCGGGGAGCTGTTTTTT. Amino acids: CASSTGGPGELFF. The chain combines TRBV6-1 with TRBJ2-2; 8 bases line up with TRBD1. The junction had 3 bases not matched to a gene; V was cut back by 6 bases and J by 6 bases. CDR1 is MNHNS, CDR2 SASEGT, per germline. This CDR3 is 13 amino acids long.

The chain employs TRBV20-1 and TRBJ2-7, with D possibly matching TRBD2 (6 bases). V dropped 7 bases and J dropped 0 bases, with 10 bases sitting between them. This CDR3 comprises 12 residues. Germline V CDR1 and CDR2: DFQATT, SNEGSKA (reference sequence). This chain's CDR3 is CSGRGNSYEQYF. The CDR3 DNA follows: TGCAGTGGACGCGGGAACTCCTACGAGCAGTACTTC.

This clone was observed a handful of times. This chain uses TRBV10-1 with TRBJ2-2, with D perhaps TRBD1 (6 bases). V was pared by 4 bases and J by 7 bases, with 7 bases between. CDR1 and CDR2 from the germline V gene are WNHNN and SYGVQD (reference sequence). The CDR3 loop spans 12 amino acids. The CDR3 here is CASSVDSGELFF. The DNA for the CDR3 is TGCGCCAGCAGTGTGGACAGCGGGGAGCTGTTTTTT.

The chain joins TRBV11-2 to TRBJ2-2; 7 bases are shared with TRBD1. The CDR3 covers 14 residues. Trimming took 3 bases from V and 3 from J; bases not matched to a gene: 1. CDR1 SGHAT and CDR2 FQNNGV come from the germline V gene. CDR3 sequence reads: CASSFTGDTGELFF. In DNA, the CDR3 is TGTGCCAGCAGCTTTACAGGGGACACCGGGGAGCTGTTTTTT. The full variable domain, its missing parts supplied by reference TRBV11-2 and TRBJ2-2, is EAGVAQSPRYKIIEKRQSVAFWCNPISGHATLYWYQQILGQGPKLLIQFQNNGVVDDSQLPKDRFSAERLKGVDSTLKIQPAKLEDSAVYLCASSFTGDTGELFFGEGSRLTVL.

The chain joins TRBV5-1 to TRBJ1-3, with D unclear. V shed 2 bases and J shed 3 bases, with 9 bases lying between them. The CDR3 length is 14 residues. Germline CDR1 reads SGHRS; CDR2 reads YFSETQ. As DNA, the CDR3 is TGCGCCAGCAGCTTTAACGTGGGTGGAAACACCATATATTTT. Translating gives CASSFNVGGNTIYF.

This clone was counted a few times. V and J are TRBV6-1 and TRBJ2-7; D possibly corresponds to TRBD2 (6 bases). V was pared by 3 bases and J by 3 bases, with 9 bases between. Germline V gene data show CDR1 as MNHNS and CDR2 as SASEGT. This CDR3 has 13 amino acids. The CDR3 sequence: CASSDGGFYEQYF. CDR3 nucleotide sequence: TGTGCCAGCAGTGATGGGGGGTTCTACGAGCAGTACTTC.

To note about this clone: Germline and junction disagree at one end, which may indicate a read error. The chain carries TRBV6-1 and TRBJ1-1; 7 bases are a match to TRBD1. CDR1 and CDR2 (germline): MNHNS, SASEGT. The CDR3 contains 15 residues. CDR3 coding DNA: TGCGCCAGCAGGAACCAGACAGGGCCGGACACTGAAGCTTTCTTT. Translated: CASRNQTGPDTEAFF.

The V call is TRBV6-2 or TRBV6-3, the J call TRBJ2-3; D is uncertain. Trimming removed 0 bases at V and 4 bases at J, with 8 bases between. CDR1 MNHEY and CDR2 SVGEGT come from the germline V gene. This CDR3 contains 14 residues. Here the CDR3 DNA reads TGTGCCAGCAGTTACTCGGCGAGTCCAGATACGCAGTATTTT. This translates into CASSYSASPDTQYF.